These 24 T cell receptor beta chains share one sample of origin, sequenced in a study of CD8+CD57+ T cells in acquired aplastic anemia. Genomic DNA templated the TCR beta VDJ and CDR3 profiling. TCRdb called the reads again in MiXCR, with one record for every CDR3 protein. The sample shows 250,000 to 300,000 distinct CDR3 sequences, around 60% of them seen only once. Sample: sorted CD4+, CD8+, or CD8+CD57+ T cells (not recorded which) from PBMCs. These receptors all come from a human donor with severe aplastic anemia or a healthy control (not recorded which).

This rearrangement joins TRBV12-3 or TRBV12-4 to TRBJ2-7; D perhaps matches TRBD2 (7 bases). The CDR3 runs to 15 residues. Trimming took 6 bases from V and 6 from J, leaving 21 bases between them. The CDR3 loop is CASRANAGGRLEQYF. As DNA, the CDR3 is TGTGCCAGCAGGGCAAATGCCGGGGGGCGTCTCGAGCAGTACTTC.

J is TRBJ1-5 and V is TRBV10-3; D is unresolved. The CDR3 extends over 14 amino acids. The germline V and J ends were trimmed by 10 bases and 5 bases, with 18 bases remaining between them. In germline, CDR1 is ENHRY, CDR2 SYGVKD. As DNA, the CDR3 is TGTGCCACCAAGGACGGAGTGCTAGATCAGCCCCAGCATTTT. Encoded protein: CATKDGVLDQPQHF.

This sequence joins TRBV7-3 and TRBJ1-1; 8 bases align to TRBD1. J lost 5 bases, V lost 2 bases, and 7 bases had no gene match. This CDR3 is built from 15 residues. The germline V gene encodes CDR1 SGHTA and CDR2 FQGTGA. This CDR3 reads CASSLLPGGFTEAFF. Here the CDR3 DNA reads TGTGCCAGCAGCTTACTCCCAGGGGGCTTTACTGAAGCTTTCTTT.

The chain couples TRBV20-1 to TRBJ2-7; D may correspond to TRBD1 or TRBD2 (6 bases each). CDR3 length equals 12 residues. Between the trimmed V and J ends, which lost 3 bases and 2 bases, there was a span of 8 bases. CDR1 DFQATT and CDR2 SNEGSKA come from the germline V gene (reference sequence). In nucleotides, the CDR3 is TGCAGTGCTAGGGAGGGGGCCTACGAGCAGTACTTC. Translation: CSAREGAYEQYF.

The table lists this clonotype with many counts. CDR3 nucleotides: TGTGCCAGCCGACAGGGTCTTGTTGAACCCCTCCACTTT. As protein: CASRQGLVEPLHF. The chain recombines TRBV18 with TRBJ1-6; 7 positions match TRBD1. J lost 12 bases, V lost 8 bases, and 10 bases had no gene match. Germline CDR1 and CDR2: KGHSH and LQKENI. This CDR3 spans 13 amino acids.

This clonotype occurred many times. The chain links TRBV7-9 to TRBJ1-3, with D unresolved. The germline gives CDR1 SEHNR, CDR2 FQNEAQ (reference sequence). The V end was cut by 0 bases, the J end by 2 bases, with 20 bases between. The CDR3 consists of 19 residues. The CDR3 is CASSLAWPSEGQPGNTIYF. CDR3 bases: TGTGCCAGCAGCTTAGCGTGGCCCTCCGAGGGTCAGCCTGGAAACACCATATATTTT. Filled out from reference TRBV7-9 and TRBJ1-3, the complete variable domain reads DTGVSQNPRHKITKRGQNVTFRCDPISEHNRLYWYRQTLGQGPEFLTYFQNEAQLEKSRLLSDRFSAERPKGSFSTLEIQRTEQGDSAMYLCASSLAWPSEGQPGNTIYFGEGSWLTVV.

The chain employs TRBV15 and TRBJ1-3, with unresolved D. Trimming cost V 1 base and J 4 bases, with 14 bases left between them. Germline V gene sequence: CDR1 LNHNV, CDR2 YYDKDF (reference sequence). The CDR3 extends over 16 amino acids. CDR3 nucleotides: TGTGCCACCAGCAGAGGAGTGTCGGGAGTGGGAAACACCATATATTTT. Translated: CATSRGVSGVGNTIYF.

This clonotype was detected many times. The chain links TRBV15 to TRBJ1-5; D is uncertain. There are 15 residues in the CDR3. The germline CDR1 and CDR2 sequences are LNHNV and YYDKDF (reference sequence). Trimming pared 3 bases from V and 12 bases from J, leaving 21 bases between. CDR3 amino acids: CATSRGGQPLNFQHF. The CDR3 nucleotides read TGTGCCACCAGCAGGGGCGGGCAGCCTTTAAACTTCCAGCATTTT. Complete variable domain (other parts from reference TRBV15 and TRBJ1-5): DAMVIQNPRYQVTQFGKPVTLSCSQTLNHNVMYWYQQKSSQAPKLLFHYYDKDFNNEADTPDNFQSRRPNTSFCFLDIRSPGLGDTAMYLCATSRGGQPLNFQHFGDGTRLSIL.

This clonotype was observed a few times. V usage is TRBV20-1 and J usage is TRBJ2-7; 8 bases line up with TRBD1. Germline V CDR1 and CDR2: DFQATT, SNEGSKA (reference sequence). The CDR3 length is 12 residues. The J segment lost 5 bases and the V segment lost 7 bases, leaving 7 bases of the junction unmatched. In DNA, the CDR3 is TGCAGTGGGGTCACAGGGGGTCACGAGCAGTACTTC. This encodes CSGVTGGHEQYF.

The rearrangement links TRBV9 to TRBJ2-7; D gene ambiguous. Looked up from germline, CDR1 is SGDLS and CDR2 is YYNGEE. The CDR3 has 13 amino acids. V lost 0 bases and J lost 3, with 7 bases in between. The CDR3 sequence: CASSVVSGYEQYF. In nucleotides, the CDR3 is TGTGCCAGCAGCGTAGTTTCAGGCTACGAGCAGTACTTC.

This clonotype came up many times. V is TRBV6-5 and J is TRBJ2-7, with TRBD2 identical over 9 bases. Trimming cost V 5 bases and J 3 bases; bases outside gene matches: 11. This CDR3 has 16 amino acids. The germline V gene has CDR1 MNHEY and CDR2 SVGAGI. CDR3 DNA sequence: TGTGCCAGCAGTCGGAGCGGGGGGCCTAAATTCTACGAGCAGTACTTC. This translates into CASSRSGGPKFYEQYF.

This clonotype was seen a single time. The chain carries TRBV7-3 and TRBJ1-1; TRBD1 might be the D (6 bases). The CDR3 extends over 15 amino acids. The germline gives CDR1 SGHTA, CDR2 FQGTGA. Trimming took off 4 bases at V and 2 bases at J, with 14 bases between the two ends. CDR3 residues: CASSSDGGLNTEAFF. In DNA form, the CDR3 reads TGTGCCAGCAGCTCCGACGGGGGGCTAAACACTGAAGCTTTCTTT.

Ten or more counts support this clonotype. V and J are TRBV6-5 and TRBJ1-5, with D maybe TRBD1 (6 bases). The CDR3 runs to 14 residues. Germline V gene data show CDR1 as MNHEY and CDR2 as SVGAGI. The V end lost 0 bases, the J end lost 7 bases, and 10 bases lay between the germline ends. This chain's CDR3 is CASSYSPGEQPQHF. The CDR3 DNA reads as TGTGCCAGCAGTTACTCCCCAGGGGAACAGCCCCAGCATTTT.

This clonotype occurred once. This may arise from a read error, as a much more abundant clone is one base away. V is TRBV5-1 and J is TRBJ2-1; possibly TRBD2 for D (5 bases). Germline V CDR1 and CDR2: SGHRS, YFSETQ. This CDR3 has 17 amino acids. The CDR3 DNA reads TGCGCCAGCAGCTTGGTTGGAGCTTCGGACTCCTACAATGAGCAGCTCTTC. Protein sequence: CASSLVGASDSYNEQLF.

This clonotype has at least ten counts. The chain couples TRBV20-1 to TRBJ1-3; D perhaps matches TRBD1 (6 bases). V was cut by 0 bases and J by 1 base, with 13 bases left in between. There are 16 residues in the CDR3. Germline V CDR1 and CDR2: DFQATT, SNEGSKA (reference sequence). The CDR3 reads CSARDPTGLSGNTIYF. The CDR3, as DNA: TGCAGTGCTAGAGATCCAACAGGGCTATCTGGAAACACCATATATTTT.

This clonotype was found once. The conserved phenylalanine or tryptophan normally closing the CDR3 is absent here, so this likely arose from a read error. The genes are TRBV2 and TRBJ2-1, with 14 bases matching TRBD2. The CDR3 has 17 amino acids. Per germline, CDR1 SNHLY and CDR2 FYNNEI. V shed 4 bases, J shed 5 bases, and the junction held 7 bases outside the gene matches. The CDR3 sequence: CASSVTSGRGPDNEQFL. In DNA form, the CDR3 reads TGTGCCAGCAGTGTGACTAGCGGGAGGGGCCCGGACAATGAGCAGTTCCTC.

The chain joins TRBV2 to TRBJ1-6; D remains ambiguous. Trimming removed 7 bases at V and 11 bases at J, with 12 bases between. This CDR3 spans 12 amino acids. The germline gives CDR1 SNHLY, CDR2 FYNNEI. The CDR3 spells CASNAAEPPLHF. Written as DNA, the CDR3 is TGTGCCAGCAACGCGGCGGAACCACCCCTCCACTTT.

The chain couples TRBV24-1 to TRBJ1-4, with D hard to call. The germline V gene has CDR1 KGHDR and CDR2 SFDVKD. Trimming left V 4 bases short and J 8 bases short, with 16 bases between. The CDR3 runs 15 residues. The DNA of the CDR3 is TGTGCCACCAGTGAACCGGACGGTTTTGGGGAAAAACTGTTTTTT. It translates to CATSEPDGFGEKLFF.

V is TRBV7-3 and J is TRBJ1-1; D gene unclear. Trimming took 6 bases from V and 0 from J, leaving 8 bases between them. Germline values: CDR1 SGHTA, CDR2 FQGTGA. This CDR3 has 13 residues. CDR3 DNA sequence: TGTGCCAGCAGGACAACAGTGAACACTGAAGCTTTCTTT. Its protein is CASRTTVNTEAFF.

This chain joins TRBV7-3 and TRBJ2-3; either TRBD1 or TRBD2 may fit D (5 bases each). The CDR3 runs 17 residues. V gave up 2 bases and J gave up 5 bases, with 20 bases separating them. Germline V gene data show CDR1 as SGHTA and CDR2 as FQGTGA. As DNA, the CDR3 is TGTGCCAGCAGCTTAGCCCCCTGGCGGGTGAGGGGAGATACGCAGTATTTT. Its protein product is CASSLAPWRVRGDTQYF.

Ten or more counts support this clonotype. The gene calls are TRBV18 and TRBJ2-7; TRBD1 matches at 7 bases. This CDR3 comprises 12 residues. Germline CDR1 reads KGHSH; CDR2 reads LQKENI. The trim removed 5 bases at V and 7 bases at J, leaving 5 bases unmatched. The CDR3 loop is CASSKGTEEQYF. The CDR3 nucleotides read TGTGCCAGCTCAAAGGGGACAGAGGAGCAGTACTTC.

V is TRBV20-1 and J is TRBJ2-5; a possible D gene is TRBD2 (7 bases). The V end lost 6 bases, the J end lost 2 bases, and 22 bases lay between the germline ends. This CDR3 spans 16 amino acids. CDR1 and CDR2 (germline): DFQATT, SNEGSKA (reference sequence). The chain's CDR3 is CSAASAGASSQETQYF. The DNA of the CDR3 is TGCAGTGCAGCGAGTGCGGGGGCTTCCTCACAAGAGACCCAGTACTTC.

The count of this clonotype is one. One junction end disagrees with the germline gene, perhaps due to a read error. The chain couples TRBV19 to TRBJ1-1; a weak D match, TRBD1 (5 bases). Germline V gene lookup returns CDR1 LNHDA and CDR2 SQIVND (reference sequence). The CDR3 consists of 16 residues. CDR3 region: CASSISRPQTDTEALF. The CDR3 bases are TGTGCCAGTAGTATATCGAGACCCCAAACGGACACTGAAGCTCTCTTT.

The chain couples TRBV7-9 to TRBJ1-3; D uncertain. Germline values: CDR1 SEHNR, CDR2 FQNEAQ (reference sequence). Trimming shortened V by 4 bases and J by 1 base, and 11 bases separated the two germline ends. The CDR3 extends over 15 amino acids. This CDR3 is CASSSGGVSGNTIYF. Written as DNA, the CDR3 is TGTGCCAGCAGCTCAGGTGGAGTTTCTGGAAACACCATATATTTT.